This T cell receptor (beta chain) was observed in a study of regulatory T cells. Germline V gives CDR1 SEHNR, CDR2 FQNEAQ (reference sequence). The length of the CDR3 is 17 residues. The junction had 7 bases not matched to a gene; V was cut back by 1 base and J by 6 bases. Overall study results and limits: Patient repertoires had restricted TRB V-J pairs and skewed V and J usage, most in Tregs.

This clone occurred a few times. Antigen specificity is unknown. Primers: 52 TRBV forward and 13 TRBJ reverse. The protocol was immunoSEQ multiplex PCR, while the TCRdb copy is restricted to in-frame clones and leaves out a portion. The data hold over 9,000 clones, with nearly 85% observed a single time. Sequencing input: CD8+ T cells sorted from blood. The rearrangement links TRBV7-9 to TRBJ2-1, with 12 nucleotides matching TRBD2. This sequence originates from a person aged 18 to 30 with CD3G deficiency. CDR3 loop: CASSLVRTSGNSNEQFF. CDR3 in DNA: TGTGCCAGCAGCTTAGTTAGGACTAGCGGGAATTCCAATGAGCAGTTCTTC.